This TCR beta chain was sequenced during a study of T cell responses to AZD1222 COVID-19 vaccine. Findings and limits, study-wide: Only a handful of AZD1222 recipients, roughly six in all, had baseline seropositivity.

Trimming shortened V by 5 bases and J by 13 bases, and 17 bases separated the two germline ends. The germline V gene has CDR1 MNHEY and CDR2 SVGEGT. The length of the CDR3 is 13 residues. Produced via immunoSEQ multiplex PCR; TCRdb's table is partial and in-frame only. The table lists 110,000 to 150,000 clones, roughly 88% of them singletons. About this clone: No antigen is known for it.

This TCR came from an adult in good health. The starting material was peripheral blood, obtained on day 0 of AZD1222 vaccination. The V and J genes are TRBV6-2 or TRBV6-3 and TRBJ2-2; possibly TRBD2 for D (6 bases). The CDR3 here is CASSRDSLSVLFF. The CDR3 DNA is TGTGCCAGCAGTAGGGACTCCCTGAGTGTGCTGTTTTTT.